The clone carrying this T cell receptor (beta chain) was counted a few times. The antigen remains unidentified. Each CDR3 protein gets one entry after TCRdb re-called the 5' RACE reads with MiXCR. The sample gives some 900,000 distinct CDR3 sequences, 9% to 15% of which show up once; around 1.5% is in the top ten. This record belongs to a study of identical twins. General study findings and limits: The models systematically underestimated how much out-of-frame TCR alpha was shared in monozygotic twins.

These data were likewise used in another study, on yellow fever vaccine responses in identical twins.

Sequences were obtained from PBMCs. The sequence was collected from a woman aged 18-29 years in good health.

DNA for the CDR3: TGCAGCGTTGAAGCCCCAGGGCTAGCCAAAAACATTCAGTACTTC. It specifies CSVEAPGLAKNIQYF. V usage is TRBV29-1 and J usage is TRBJ2-4, with D tentatively TRBD1 (5 bases). CDR3 length: 15 amino acids. V shed 1 base and J shed 0 bases, with 10 bases lying between them. The germline V gene encodes CDR1 SQVTM and CDR2 ANQGSEA.